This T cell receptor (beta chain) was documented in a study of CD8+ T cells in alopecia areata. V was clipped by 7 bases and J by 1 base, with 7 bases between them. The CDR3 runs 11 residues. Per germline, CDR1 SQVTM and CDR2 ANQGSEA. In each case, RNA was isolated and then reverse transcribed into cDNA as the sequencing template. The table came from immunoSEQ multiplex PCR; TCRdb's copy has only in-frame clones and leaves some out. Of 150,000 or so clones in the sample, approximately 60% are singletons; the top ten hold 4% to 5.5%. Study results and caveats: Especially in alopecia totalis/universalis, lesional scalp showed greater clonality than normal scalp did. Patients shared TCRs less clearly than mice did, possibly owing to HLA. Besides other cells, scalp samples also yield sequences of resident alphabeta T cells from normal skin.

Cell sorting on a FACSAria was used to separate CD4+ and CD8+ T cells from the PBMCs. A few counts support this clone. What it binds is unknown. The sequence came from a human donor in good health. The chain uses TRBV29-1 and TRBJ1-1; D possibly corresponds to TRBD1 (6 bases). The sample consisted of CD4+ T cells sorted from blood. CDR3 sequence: CSGGQNTEAFF. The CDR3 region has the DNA TGCAGCGGGGGACAGAACACTGAAGCTTTCTTT.